This is a list of T cell receptor beta chains from one sample in a study of identical twins. One entry per CDR3 protein results from TCRdb running MiXCR on the 5' RACE reads. The sample consists of 450,000 or so distinct CDR3 sequences, 20% to 25% of them appearing once. These same records also appear under a second study, on T cells expressing NK-cell markers.

The sequencing input was CD4+ T cells sorted from blood. These TCRs come from a woman aged 18-30 years in good health. The conserved cysteine and the conserved F or W are not part of the CDR3 here. D genes are given only for firm matches.

len: 13
j_gene: TRBJ2-5
v_gene: TRBV18
d_gene: TRBD1
CDR3aa: ASSPLDRGSKTQY

len: 11
j_gene: TRBJ2-1
v_gene: TRBV12-3/TRBV12-4
d_gene: TRBD2
CDR3aa: ASRRTSGNEQF

len: 12
j_gene: TRBJ2-7
v_gene: TRBV18
d_gene: .
CDR3aa: ASSRQVTVDEQY

len: 13
j_gene: TRBJ2-3
v_gene: TRBV12-3/TRBV12-4
d_gene: TRBD2
CDR3aa: ASSIAGSATDTQY

len: 12
j_gene: TRBJ2-1
v_gene: TRBV20-1
d_gene: TRBD2
CDR3aa: SARDTGLANEQF

len: 13
j_gene: TRBJ2-3
v_gene: TRBV2
d_gene: TRBD2
CDR3aa: ASSSSGMSTDTQY

len: 13
j_gene: TRBJ2-1
v_gene: TRBV20-1
d_gene: TRBD2
CDR3aa: SAAGSAGAYNEQF

len: 10
j_gene: TRBJ1-2
v_gene: TRBV20-1
d_gene: .
CDR3aa: SARDRGHGYT

len: 14
j_gene: TRBJ1-2
v_gene: TRBV29-1
d_gene: .
CDR3aa: SVEPPAGTANYGYT

len: 13
j_gene: TRBJ2-1
v_gene: TRBV7-2
d_gene: TRBD2
CDR3aa: ASSFILGLAGEQF

len: 13
j_gene: TRBJ2-1
v_gene: TRBV3-1
d_gene: .
CDR3aa: ASSPRSGASSEQF

len: 13
j_gene: TRBJ1-3
v_gene: TRBV10-3
d_gene: .
CDR3aa: AIREGGGNENTIY

len: 13
j_gene: TRBJ2-4
v_gene: TRBV6-1
d_gene: .
CDR3aa: ASSEAGQGRNIQY

len: 11
j_gene: TRBJ1-1
v_gene: TRBV12-3/TRBV12-4
d_gene: TRBD1
CDR3aa: ASRPGGDTEAF

len: 11
j_gene: TRBJ2-7
v_gene: TRBV2
d_gene: .
CDR3aa: ASTRGLGYEQY

len: 13
j_gene: TRBJ2-5
v_gene: TRBV7-9
d_gene: TRBD1
CDR3aa: ASSGGTGGLETQY

len: 12
j_gene: TRBJ2-1
v_gene: TRBV20-1
d_gene: TRBD1
CDR3aa: SAYGTGAYNEQF

len: 16
j_gene: TRBJ1-3
v_gene: TRBV7-8
d_gene: TRBD1
CDR3aa: ASSLGTRGDREEDTIY

len: 16
j_gene: TRBJ2-3
v_gene: TRBV3-1
d_gene: TRBD2
CDR3aa: ASSQLTGTSVERDTQY

len: 14
j_gene: TRBJ2-1
v_gene: TRBV12-3/TRBV12-4
d_gene: TRBD2
CDR3aa: ASSYSSGGTYNEQF

len: 13
j_gene: TRBJ2-7
v_gene: TRBV27
d_gene: TRBD1
CDR3aa: ASCRTGGASFEQY

len: 11
j_gene: TRBJ2-5
v_gene: TRBV6-2/TRBV6-3
d_gene: .
CDR3aa: ASSYASEETQY

len: 10
j_gene: TRBJ2-7
v_gene: TRBV6-5
d_gene: .
CDR3aa: ASSPYRGEQY

len: 12
j_gene: TRBJ2-5
v_gene: TRBV11-3
d_gene: TRBD2
CDR3aa: ASRWSGGLETQY

len: 14
j_gene: TRBJ2-1
v_gene: TRBV6-1
d_gene: TRBD1
CDR3aa: ASSDFPGQGIGEQF

len: 18
j_gene: TRBJ2-1
v_gene: TRBV12-3/TRBV12-4
d_gene: .
CDR3aa: ASTIVLRGLTRSSYNEQF

len: 11
j_gene: TRBJ2-3
v_gene: TRBV5-5
d_gene: .
CDR3aa: ASSLPGADTQY

len: 12
j_gene: TRBJ2-7
v_gene: TRBV5-1
d_gene: .
CDR3aa: ASSLYSKPYEQY

len: 14
j_gene: TRBJ2-3
v_gene: TRBV9
d_gene: .
CDR3aa: ASSIAPGVGADTQY

len: 10
j_gene: TRBJ2-7
v_gene: TRBV29-1
d_gene: .
CDR3aa: SARAISYEQY

len: 12
j_gene: TRBJ2-3
v_gene: TRBV5-1
d_gene: .
CDR3aa: ASSSESSWDTQY

len: 12
j_gene: TRBJ2-2
v_gene: TRBV20-1
d_gene: .
CDR3aa: SARSTLNTGELF

len: 14
j_gene: TRBJ2-3
v_gene: TRBV12-3/TRBV12-4
d_gene: .
CDR3aa: ASSSSGPFRTDTQY

len: 13
j_gene: TRBJ2-4
v_gene: TRBV20-1
d_gene: TRBD2
CDR3aa: SARATSGGLNIQY

len: 12
j_gene: TRBJ2-3
v_gene: TRBV7-2
d_gene: TRBD2
CDR3aa: ASSRSGREDTQY

len: 13
j_gene: TRBJ2-5
v_gene: TRBV6-5
d_gene: TRBD2
CDR3aa: ASSFSSGGGETQY

len: 12
j_gene: TRBJ2-7
v_gene: TRBV25-1
d_gene: TRBD1
CDR3aa: ASSPRTGGDEQY

len: 14
j_gene: TRBJ2-6
v_gene: TRBV5-6
d_gene: .
CDR3aa: ASSFGLATGANVLT

len: 10
j_gene: TRBJ2-2
v_gene: TRBV9
d_gene: .
CDR3aa: ASSHRDGELF

len: 14
j_gene: TRBJ2-1
v_gene: TRBV12-3/TRBV12-4
d_gene: TRBD2
CDR3aa: ASSLAGTSGRNEQF

len: 12
j_gene: TRBJ1-5
v_gene: TRBV18
d_gene: TRBD1
CDR3aa: ASSPGTGEQPQH

len: 12
j_gene: TRBJ1-1
v_gene: TRBV7-8
d_gene: .
CDR3aa: ASRFRPGGTEAF

len: 15
j_gene: TRBJ2-7
v_gene: TRBV4-3
d_gene: TRBD2
CDR3aa: ASSQDKTSGDPYEQY

len: 13
j_gene: TRBJ2-7
v_gene: TRBV5-1
d_gene: TRBD1
CDR3aa: ASSLGDNTGGKQY

len: 13
j_gene: TRBJ2-7
v_gene: TRBV20-1
d_gene: .
CDR3aa: SASGSVGETYEQY